This T cell receptor beta chain derives from a study of blood T cell repertoires in COVID-19. Study-level information: Both acute and convalescent COVID-19 samples were obtained from the United States, Italy and Spain. The analysed material was cDNA or gDNA that came from T cells, B-cell-depleted T cells, or PBMCs.

Sequenced by immunoSEQ multiplex PCR; TCRdb stores in-frame clones only, minus some. The sample yields approximately 250,000 clones, around nine tenths seen once. The CDR3 has 17 amino acids. CDR1 is KGHSH and CDR2 is LQKENI in the germline V gene. J lost 4 bases, V lost 2 bases, and 7 bases had no gene match. Seattle participants joined during active infection and were tracked over time. Sequenced input: peripheral blood. The V gene is TRBV18, the J gene TRBJ1-3; TRBD1 agrees at 11 bases. The sequence came from a woman in her 70s with COVID-19, enrolled during active disease. CDR3 residues: CASSPGGTGGPGNTIYF. The CDR3 DNA sequence: TGTGCCAGCTCACCAGGAGGGACAGGGGGACCAGGAAACACCATATATTTT.